The 22 T cell receptor beta chains below all came from one sample that was sequenced in a study of radiation and T cells in renal cell carcinoma. This sample's treatment: treatment-naive control, cytoreductive nephrectomy. The method was immunoSEQ multiplex PCR; TCRdb's version includes in-frame clones alone and lacks a portion of them. The top ten clones hold around 17% of a sample with 15,000 or so clones, 62% of them seen once. The sample was tumor tissue, taken from a patient whose treatment was nephrectomy without radiotherapy. All receptors derive from a man aged 60 to 69 with renal cell carcinoma.

The table lists this clone with a few counts. This chain uses TRBV2 with TRBJ2-7; 11 bases are a match to TRBD1. CDR3 length equals 16 residues. CDR1 is SNHLY, CDR2 FYNNEI, per germline. V lost 3 bases and J lost 6; bases outside the gene matches: 10. CDR3 sequence reads: CASSDKLGTGGIEQYF. CDR3 DNA: TGTGCCAGCAGTGATAAGTTAGGGACAGGGGGTATCGAGCAGTACTTC. The full variable domain, in which reference TRBV2 and TRBJ2-7 provide the parts outside the CDR3, is EPEVTQTPSHQVTQMGQEVILRCVPISNHLYFYWYRQILGQKVEFLVSFYNNEISEKSEIFDDQFSVERPDGSNFTLKIRSTKLEDSAMYFCASSDKLGTGGIEQYFGPGTRLTVT.

V usage is TRBV28 and J usage is TRBJ1-2; 8 nucleotides agree with TRBD1. V shed 5 bases and J 4 bases; nucleotides not matched to a gene: 6. The V gene's germline CDR1 is MDHEN and CDR2 SYDVKM. The CDR3 loop spans 14 amino acids. The CDR3 region is CASSTTGESYGYTF. CDR3 coding DNA: TGTGCCAGCAGTACGACAGGGGAGTCCTATGGCTACACCTTC.

The V call is TRBV19, the J call TRBJ2-7; 9 bases match TRBD1. Germline CDR1 LNHDA, CDR2 SQIVND (reference sequence). V trimming: 3 bases; J trimming: 6 bases; junction bases outside the gene matches: 9. The CDR3 contains 15 residues. The CDR3 reads CASSISGTGQGEQYF. The CDR3 nucleotides read TGTGCCAGTAGTATTTCCGGGACAGGGCAAGGCGAGCAGTACTTC.

The CDR3 DNA is TGTGCCAGCAGTCCAGGGTTTGGGAATTCACCCCTCCACTTT. Its protein is CASSPGFGNSPLHF. The gene calls are TRBV2 and TRBJ1-6; weak D call: TRBD1 (5 bases). The CDR3 is 14 amino acids. CDR1 and CDR2 from the germline V gene are SNHLY and FYNNEI. The germline V and J ends were trimmed by 5 bases and 7 bases, with 12 bases remaining between them.

The chain combines TRBV11-2 with TRBJ1-2; perhaps TRBD1 as D (6 bases). V was cut by 5 bases and J by 8 bases, with 21 bases left in between. This CDR3 has 15 amino acids. CDR1 and CDR2 from the germline V gene are SGHAT and FQNNGV. CDR3 coding DNA: TGTGCCAGCAGCCGATTAGGGGGAGAGATCGGGGGCTACACCTTC. Encoded protein: CASSRLGGEIGGYTF.

This clone has just one count. The gene calls are TRBV5-1 and TRBJ1-4; D not certain. The germline CDR1 and CDR2 sequences are SGHRS and YFSETQ. Trimming took off 0 bases at V and 0 bases at J, with 9 bases between the two ends. This CDR3 is built from 16 residues. CDR3 DNA: TGCGCCAGCAGCTTGGATTCAAGTGCAACTAATGAAAAACTGTTTTTT. It specifies CASSLDSSATNEKLFF.

The V gene is TRBV18, the J gene TRBJ1-2, with 10 nucleotides matching TRBD1. This CDR3 is built from 14 residues. V trimming: 5 bases; J trimming: 8 bases; junction bases outside the gene matches: 8. CDR1 is KGHSH, CDR2 LQKENI, per germline. Here the CDR3 reads CASSGLTGGDGYTF. Written as DNA, the CDR3 is TGTGCCAGCTCAGGATTGACAGGGGGCGACGGCTACACCTTC.

This chain links TRBV29-1 with TRBJ1-1; 9 bases fit TRBD1. CDR1 and CDR2 from the germline V gene are SQVTM and ANQGSEA. The CDR3 loop spans 14 amino acids. V was clipped by 1 base and J by 6 bases; unmatched bases: 6. The CDR3, as DNA: TGCAGCGTTGAAGCGACAGGGGGAAAGGCTGAAGCTTTCTTT. Its translation: CSVEATGGKAEAFF.

The chain uses TRBV29-1 and TRBJ2-2; D might be TRBD1 (6 bases). This CDR3 contains 15 residues. Trimming took 0 bases from V and 2 from J, leaving 10 bases between them. CDR1 is SQVTM, CDR2 ANQGSEA, per germline. This CDR3 reads CSVEEGHSNTGELFF. Here the CDR3 DNA reads TGCAGCGTTGAAGAGGGACACAGTAACACCGGGGAGCTGTTTTTT.

This sequence joins TRBV5-1 and TRBJ2-2; no firm D call. The V end lost 0 bases, the J end lost 7 bases, and 4 bases lay between the germline ends. The CDR3 is 12 amino acids. Germline CDR1 SGHRS, CDR2 YFSETQ. CDR3 DNA sequence: TGCGCCAGCAGCTTGGAATTCGGGGAGCTGTTTTTT. This translates into CASSLEFGELFF.

The gene calls are TRBV15 and TRBJ1-4; a possible D gene is TRBD1 (5 bases). This CDR3 region has 15 residues. Trimming cost V 1 base and J 4 bases, with 10 bases left between them. Germline V lookup: CDR1 LNHNV, CDR2 YYDKDF (reference sequence). The CDR3 protein is CATSRGRGGNEKLFF. The DNA for the CDR3 is TGTGCCACCAGCAGAGGAAGGGGCGGTAATGAAAAACTGTTTTTT.

The genes are TRBV11-2 and TRBJ2-7; no definite D call. The V end was cut by 2 bases, the J end by 1 base, with 9 bases between. Germline V lookup: CDR1 SGHAT, CDR2 FQNNGV. CDR3 size: 14 residues. The CDR3 DNA reads as TGTGCCAGCAGCTTATTAGTCACTTCCTACGAGCAGTACTTC. The encoded protein is CASSLLVTSYEQYF.

The table lists this clone with a few counts. The rearrangement links TRBV28 to TRBJ1-2; D uncertain. Trimming removed 3 bases at V and 2 bases at J, with 7 bases between. Germline V gene sequence: CDR1 MDHEN, CDR2 SYDVKM. The CDR3 is 13 residues long. CDR3 DNA: TGTGCCAGCAGTTTGATCCCGAACTATGGCTACACCTTC. Translation: CASSLIPNYGYTF.

This clone was seen a handful of times. The rearrangement uses TRBV29-1 and TRBJ1-4, with TRBD1 matching over 8 bases. Trimming at V came to 1 base and at J to 6 bases, leaving 7 bases not matched to a gene. CDR3 length equals 15 residues. CDR1 and CDR2 from the germline V gene are SQVTM and ANQGSEA. The CDR3 DNA reads TGCAGCGTTGAAGGAGGGCAGGGGGCGGATGAAAAACTGTTTTTT. Its protein product is CSVEGGQGADEKLFF.

This chain links TRBV29-1 with TRBJ2-5, with 7 positions matching TRBD1. CDR1 and CDR2 from the germline V gene are SQVTM and ANQGSEA. The V gene end was trimmed by 6 bases and the J gene end by 1 base; junction bases not matched to a gene: 5. This CDR3 region has 13 residues. CDR3 sequence: CSVPGQPQETQYF. In nucleotides, the CDR3 is TGCAGCGTCCCGGGACAGCCCCAAGAGACCCAGTACTTC.

This sequence joins TRBV4-1 and TRBJ1-3; no firm D call. Germline-derived CDR1 and CDR2 are MGHRA and YSYEKL. The ends were cut back, 1 base at V and 0 bases at J, with 7 bases in the middle. This CDR3 is built from 15 residues. In DNA, the CDR3 is TGCGCCAGCAGCCAAGGCCACCCCTCTGGAAACACCATATATTTT. Protein product: CASSQGHPSGNTIYF.

In its sample, this clone is medium-sized (0.01 to 0.1%). This chain joins TRBV4-1 and TRBJ1-4; no clear D gene. CDR3 length equals 13 residues. Trimming stripped 8 bases from V and 5 bases from J, with 12 bases between. In germline, CDR1 is MGHRA, CDR2 YSYEKL. The CDR3 DNA follows: TGCGCCAGCCGTTCCCGAGGGAATGAAAAACTGTTTTTT. Translation gives CASRSRGNEKLFF.

This clone was seen once. The chain is built from TRBV25-1 and TRBJ2-1; D remains ambiguous. V was trimmed by 2 bases and J by 3 bases, leaving 14 bases between them. The germline V gene encodes CDR1 MGHDK and CDR2 SYGVNS. The CDR3 is 16 amino acids. This CDR3 is CASSETPQANYNEQFF. The DNA of the CDR3 is TGTGCCAGCAGTGAAACCCCGCAGGCAAACTACAATGAGCAGTTCTTC.

The chain carries TRBV4-3 and TRBJ2-1, with TRBD2 identical over 8 bases. The CDR3 sequence is 16 residues long. Germline assignment: CDR1 LGHNA and CDR2 YSLEER. The V segment lost 3 bases and the J segment 7 bases; nucleotides outside the gene matches: 11. As DNA, the CDR3 is TGCGCCAGCAGCCATTTTCTAGCGGGCGAGGCTAATGAGCAGTTCTTC. Protein: CASSHFLAGEANEQFF.

The V and J genes are TRBV6-1 and TRBJ1-5; possibly TRBD1 for D (5 bases). Germline-derived CDR1 and CDR2 are MNHNS and SASEGT. Trimming shortened V by 6 bases and J by 3 bases, and 15 bases separated the two germline ends. The CDR3 is made up of 15 amino acids. This CDR3 is CASSSRDGFNQPQHF. Written as DNA, the CDR3 is TGTGCCAGCAGCTCGAGGGACGGATTCAATCAGCCCCAGCATTTT.

The chain has TRBV27 and TRBJ1-5; 7 nucleotides align to TRBD1. Germline V gene lookup returns CDR1 MNHEY and CDR2 SMNVEV (reference sequence). J lost 0 bases, V lost 5 bases, and 7 bases had no gene match. This CDR3 contains 16 residues. The CDR3 loop is CASSAKGQISNQPQHF. CDR3 nucleotide sequence: TGTGCCAGCAGTGCAAAGGGACAGATTAGCAATCAGCCCCAGCATTTT.

This clone was detected only a few times. The chain recombines TRBV19 with TRBJ2-7, with a possible D match to TRBD1 (6 bases). The CDR3 loop spans 13 amino acids. V gave up 1 base and J gave up 3 bases, with 7 bases separating them. Germline V CDR1 and CDR2: LNHDA, SQIVND (reference sequence). CDR3 DNA: TGTGCCAGTAGTATAGGGACAGACTACGAGCAGTACTTC. Protein sequence: CASSIGTDYEQYF.